Listed here are 24 T cell receptor beta chains from one sample, sequenced in a study of OX40 agonist ivuxolimab in advanced cancers. Repertoires were generated with immunoSEQ multiplex PCR, while TCRdb's copy carries only in-frame clones and drops some. The sample shows approximately 76,000 clones, 94% of them seen only once. The sequencing here drew on CD4+ or CD8+ T cells sorted from blood, taken in a trial of the OX40 agonist ivuxolimab. These receptor sequences come from an adult with an advanced solid tumor such as melanoma, head and neck, liver or kidney cancer.

A note on this clone: Other DNA sequences from this sample encode an identical CDR3 as well. The chain is built from TRBV9 and TRBJ2-7, with 10 bases that match TRBD2. The CDR3 totals 14 residues. Per germline, CDR1 SGDLS and CDR2 YYNGEE. J lost 3 bases, V lost 3 bases, and 3 bases had no gene match. As DNA, the CDR3 is TGTGCCAGCAGCGGGGGACTAGCGAACTACGAGCAGTACTTC. This sequence encodes CASSGGLANYEQYF.

The chain joins TRBV5-4 to TRBJ2-1, with TRBD1 matching over 8 bases. With 5 bases clipped from V and 0 bases from J, the junction kept 10 bases outside the gene matches. The length of the CDR3 is 17 residues. Germline lookup yields CDR1 SGHNT and CDR2 YYREEE (reference sequence). The CDR3 is CASRTGQGLSSYNEQFF. DNA for the CDR3: TGTGCCAGCAGAACAGGACAGGGCCTGAGCTCCTACAATGAGCAGTTCTTC.

V is TRBV5-6 and J is TRBJ2-7, with D perhaps matching TRBD1 (5 bases). The CDR3 sequence is 14 residues long. The ends were cut back, 0 bases at V and 0 bases at J, with 7 bases in the middle. Germline V gene lookup returns CDR1 SGHDT and CDR2 YYEEEE. For the CDR3, the DNA is TGTGCCAGCAGCTTGGGGCAGGGCTCCTACGAGCAGTACTTC. Translation: CASSLGQGSYEQYF. The full variable domain, completed using reference TRBV5-6 and TRBJ2-7, is DAGVTQSPTHLIKTRGQQVTLRCSPKSGHDTVSWYQQALGQGPQFIFQYYEEEERQRGNFPDRFSGHQFPNYSSELNVNALLLGDSALYLCASSLGQGSYEQYFGPGTRLTVT.

V is TRBV2 and J is TRBJ2-7; D may be TRBD1 or TRBD2 (5 bases each). Germline V lookup: CDR1 SNHLY, CDR2 FYNNEI. The CDR3 has 16 residues. Trimming took 4 bases from V and 0 from J, leaving 16 bases between them. The CDR3 region has the DNA TGTGCCAGCAGTGGGGACCAGCAGGTGAGCTCCTACGAGCAGTACTTC. Translating it yields CASSGDQQVSSYEQYF.

The chain is built from TRBV11-3 and TRBJ2-1; no clear D gene. CDR1 is SGHNT and CDR2 is YENEEA in the germline V gene. V was pared by 7 bases and J by 5 bases, with 21 bases between. The CDR3 totals 16 residues. The CDR3 protein is CASTPFRGIAHNEQFF. In DNA, the CDR3 is TGTGCCAGCACTCCCTTTCGTGGGATCGCCCACAATGAGCAGTTCTTC.

The rearrangement joins TRBV5-5 to TRBJ2-7; D remains ambiguous. Trimming removed 4 bases at V and 2 bases at J, with 10 bases between. CDR1 SGHKS and CDR2 YYEKEE come from the germline V gene (reference sequence). This CDR3 is 13 amino acids long. CDR3 amino acids: CASSPDPTYEQYF. Written as DNA, the CDR3 is TGTGCCAGCAGCCCGGACCCTACCTACGAGCAGTACTTC.

The chain is built from TRBV15 and TRBJ2-7, with TRBD2 matching 8 bases. This CDR3 has 16 residues. V gave up 3 bases and J gave up 4 bases; unmatched junction bases: 11. Germline V gene data show CDR1 as LNHNV and CDR2 as YYDKDF (reference sequence). The CDR3 bases are TGTGCCACCAGCAGCGGCGGGGCTAGCGGGTTATACGAGCAGTACTTC. Its translation: CATSSGGASGLYEQYF.

This sequence joins TRBV5-4 and TRBJ1-1; TRBD1 is a possible D gene (5 bases). V was pared by 4 bases and J by 0 bases, with 19 bases between. CDR1 and CDR2 (germline): SGHNT, YYREEE (reference sequence). The CDR3 runs 17 residues. CDR3 residues: CASSPGSGTIMNTEAFF. CDR3 in DNA: TGTGCCAGCAGCCCCGGGTCAGGGACTATCATGAACACTGAAGCTTTCTTT. The complete variable domain, with remaining parts taken from reference TRBV5-4 and TRBJ1-1, reads ETGVTQSPTHLIKTRGQQVTLRCSSQSGHNTVSWYQQALGQGPQFIFQYYREEENGRGNFPPRFSGLQFPNYSSELNVNALELDDSALYLCASSPGSGTIMNTEAFFGQGTRLTVV.

The rearrangement joins TRBV27 to TRBJ2-1; possibly TRBD2 for D (5 bases). Germline values: CDR1 MNHEY, CDR2 SMNVEV (reference sequence). This CDR3 spans 16 amino acids. V dropped 1 base and J dropped 0 bases, with 10 bases sitting between them. DNA of the CDR3: TGTGCCAGCAGTTTATTTTCTGGGAGCTCCTACAATGAGCAGTTCTTC. Protein product: CASSLFSGSSYNEQFF.

The chain employs TRBV7-9 and TRBJ2-7; perhaps TRBD2 as D (6 bases). Germline V gene sequence: CDR1 SEHNR, CDR2 FQNEAQ (reference sequence). The CDR3 length is 12 residues. V lost 6 bases to trimming and J lost 6 bases, with 12 bases between them. CDR3 in DNA: TGTGCCAGCAGTGGCGGGACGGGCGAGCAGTACTTC. It encodes CASSGGTGEQYF.

This chain links TRBV14 with TRBJ2-7, with 8 bases fitting TRBD1. The CDR3 extends over 15 amino acids. The J segment lost 6 bases and the V segment lost 4 bases, leaving 11 bases of the junction unmatched. Germline V lookup: CDR1 SGHDN, CDR2 FVKESK. This CDR3 reads CASSLRTGRRGEQYF. The CDR3 nucleotides are TGTGCCAGCAGCCTTCGGACAGGGCGAAGGGGCGAGCAGTACTTC.

The V and J genes are TRBV7-6 and TRBJ2-1; 7 bases match TRBD2. J was trimmed by 10 bases and V by 4 bases; bases with no gene match: 13. The length of the CDR3 is 15 residues. Germline V gene lookup returns CDR1 SGHVS and CDR2 FNYEAQ. The CDR3 loop is CASSSGGGVIWEQFF. CDR3 nucleotides: TGTGCCAGCAGCTCGGGGGGAGGGGTGATATGGGAGCAGTTCTTC.

V usage is TRBV18 and J usage is TRBJ1-5; D may be TRBD1 (6 bases). Germline-derived CDR1 and CDR2 are KGHSH and LQKENI. V was pared by 4 bases and J by 7 bases, with 17 bases between. The CDR3 is made up of 15 amino acids. This CDR3 is CASSLSSGARQPQHF. For the CDR3, the DNA is TGTGCCAGCTCACTAAGTTCGGGGGCGAGGCAGCCCCAGCATTTT.

V usage is TRBV19 and J usage is TRBJ2-7, with D tentatively TRBD2 (6 bases). The germline V gene has CDR1 LNHDA and CDR2 SQIVND (reference sequence). This CDR3 contains 16 residues. The V end lost 3 bases, the J end lost 6 bases, and 21 bases lay between the germline ends. CDR3 sequence (DNA): TGTGCCAGTAGTATCCTCCCCGGGACTGCTCGTCTCGAGCAGTACTTC. This codes for CASSILPGTARLEQYF.

V usage is TRBV28 and J usage is TRBJ2-7; a weak D match, TRBD1 (6 bases). V shed 3 bases and J shed 5 bases, with 14 bases lying between them. The CDR3 loop spans 14 amino acids. Germline CDR1 MDHEN, CDR2 SYDVKM. The CDR3 protein is CASSLPGESDEQYF. CDR3 bases: TGTGCCAGCAGTTTGCCAGGGGAGAGCGACGAGCAGTACTTC.

The V and J genes are TRBV4-3 and TRBJ2-7, with 9 nucleotides matching TRBD2. CDR1 LGHNA and CDR2 YSLEER come from the germline V gene. This CDR3 is 14 amino acids long. V gave up 3 bases and J gave up 2 bases; unmatched junction bases: 2. This CDR3 is CASSQLAGPYEQYF. The CDR3 nucleotides are TGCGCCAGCAGCCAGCTAGCGGGACCCTACGAGCAGTACTTC.

The rearrangement uses TRBV7-9 and TRBJ2-7, with unresolved D. The germline gives CDR1 SEHNR, CDR2 FQNEAQ (reference sequence). This CDR3 has 13 amino acids. Trimming took 2 bases from V and 6 from J, leaving 11 bases between them. The CDR3 loop is CASSLSPDAEQYF. The DNA for the CDR3 is TGTGCCAGCAGCTTAAGTCCGGACGCCGAGCAGTACTTC.

This clone was found a few times. V is TRBV7-9 and J is TRBJ2-1; weak D call: TRBD2 (5 bases). V lost 5 bases and J 4 bases, leaving 18 bases between the germline ends. The CDR3 is 16 amino acids. From germline, CDR1 is SEHNR and CDR2 FQNEAQ (reference sequence). CDR3: CASSGKRGRLYNEQFF. CDR3 coding DNA: TGTGCCAGCAGCGGAAAGCGAGGGAGATTATACAATGAGCAGTTCTTC.

This clone is a singleton in its sample. CDR3: CASSSGLAGIEQYF. The CDR3 nucleotides read TGTGCCAGCAGCTCCGGACTAGCCGGTATTGAGCAGTACTTC. This chain uses TRBV11-3 with TRBJ2-7; 8 nucleotides agree with TRBD2. Germline loops: CDR1 SGHNT, CDR2 YENEEA. The CDR3 covers 14 residues. V shed 4 bases, J shed 7 bases, and the junction held 9 bases outside the gene matches.

The V call is TRBV10-3, the J call TRBJ2-1, with D possibly matching TRBD2 (6 bases). The CDR3 extends over 14 amino acids. V lost 7 bases and J 4 bases, leaving 14 bases between the germline ends. Germline CDR1 is ENHRY and CDR2 is SYGVKD. CDR3 coding DNA: TGTGCCATCACGGCAGGAGGGGAGTACAATGAGCAGTTCTTC. It is translated as CAITAGGEYNEQFF.

The chain couples TRBV7-2 to TRBJ2-7, with a tentative D call TRBD2 (5 bases). Per germline, CDR1 SGHTA and CDR2 FQGNSA. CDR3 length equals 13 residues. V was pared by 5 bases and J by 3 bases, with 11 bases between. In DNA form, the CDR3 reads TGTGCCAGCAGCGCCACTGGAGGCTACGAGCAGTACTTC. Protein product: CASSATGGYEQYF.

V gene TRBV2 combines with J gene TRBJ2-7; unclear D gene. The germline CDR1 and CDR2 sequences are SNHLY and FYNNEI. This CDR3 has 11 residues. Trimming stripped 0 bases from V and 5 bases from J, with 2 bases between. This CDR3 is CASSEADEQYF. The CDR3 bases are TGTGCCAGCAGTGAAGCGGACGAGCAGTACTTC.

The table lists this clone with a count of one. The V call is TRBV27, the J call TRBJ2-1; D possibly uses TRBD1 or TRBD2 (9 bases each). Trimming shortened V by 6 bases and J by 8 bases, and 35 bases separated the two germline ends. The CDR3 runs 20 residues. The germline gives CDR1 MNHEY, CDR2 SMNVEV (reference sequence). CDR3: CASSGQGSAVSSGKAYEQFF. In DNA, the CDR3 is TGTGCCAGCAGCGGACAGGGGTCGGCGGTATCTAGCGGGAAGGCCTATGAGCAGTTCTTC.

The chain is built from TRBV2 and TRBJ2-5; D is perhaps TRBD2 (7 bases). The CDR3 totals 17 residues. V lost 8 bases and J lost 1, with 23 bases in between. Germline CDR1 reads SNHLY; CDR2 reads FYNNEI. In DNA form, the CDR3 reads TGTGCCAGCGGAGGGGGGGCGAGGGGACTACCCCAAGAGACCCAGTACTTC. Amino acids: CASGGGARGLPQETQYF.